This TCR beta chain was documented in a study of T cell repertoires in cytomegalovirus infection. Study details: Well-studied HLA-B-restricted CMV epitopes were used in the study alongside recently identified HLA-C-restricted ones.

From the reads, TCRdb called clonotypes with MiXCR, one entry per CDR3 protein. The sample records under 500,000 distinct CDR3 sequences, about 42% being singletons. For this clonotype: The antigen remains undetermined.

Findings of the study overall: The ex vivo response showed dominance by HLA-C-restricted CMV-specific TCR beta clonotypes. Pooled public TCR beta family frequency picked out CMV carriers with the relevant HLA.

The sequence came from a human donor in good health (CMV status not recorded). Some clones in this sample may be carry-over from other donors' samples. The input for sequencing was cultured PBMCs, taken from culture after CMV antigen stimulation.

CDR3 bases: TGTGCCAGCAGCTTAGACCCATCGACGGAAGAGACCCAGTACTTC. It translates to CASSLDPSTEETQYF. The chain is built from TRBV7-9 and TRBJ2-5, with D uncertain. Germline CDR1 reads SEHNR; CDR2 reads FQNEAQ (reference sequence). The CDR3 spans 15 residues. The V end was cut by 1 base, the J end by 3 bases, with 12 bases between.